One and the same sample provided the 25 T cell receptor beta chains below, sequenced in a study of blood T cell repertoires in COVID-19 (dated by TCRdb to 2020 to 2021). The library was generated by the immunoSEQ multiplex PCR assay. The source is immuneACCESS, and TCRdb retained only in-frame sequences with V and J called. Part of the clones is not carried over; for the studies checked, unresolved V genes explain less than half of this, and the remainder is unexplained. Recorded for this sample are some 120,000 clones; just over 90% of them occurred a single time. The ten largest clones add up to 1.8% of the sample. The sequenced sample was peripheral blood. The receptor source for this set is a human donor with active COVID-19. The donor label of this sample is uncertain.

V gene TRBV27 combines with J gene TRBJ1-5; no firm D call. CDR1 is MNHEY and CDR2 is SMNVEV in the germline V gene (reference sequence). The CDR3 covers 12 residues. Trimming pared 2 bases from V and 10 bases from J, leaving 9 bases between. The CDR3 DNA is TGTGCCAGCAGTTTAAATGGTAGTCCCCAGCATTTT. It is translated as CASSLNGSPQHF.

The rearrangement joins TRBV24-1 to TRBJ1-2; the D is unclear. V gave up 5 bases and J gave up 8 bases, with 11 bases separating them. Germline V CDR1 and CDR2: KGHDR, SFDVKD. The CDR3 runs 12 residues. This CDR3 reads CATSVWSDGYTF. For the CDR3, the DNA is TGTGCCACCAGTGTTTGGAGTGACGGCTACACCTTC.

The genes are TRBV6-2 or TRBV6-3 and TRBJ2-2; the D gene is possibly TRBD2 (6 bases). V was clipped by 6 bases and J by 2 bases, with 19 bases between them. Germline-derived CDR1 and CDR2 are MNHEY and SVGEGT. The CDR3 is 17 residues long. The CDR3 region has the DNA TGTGCCAGCAGCCTTAACACCGGGACTGCCAACACCGGGGAGCTGTTTTTT. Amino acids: CASSLNTGTANTGELFF.

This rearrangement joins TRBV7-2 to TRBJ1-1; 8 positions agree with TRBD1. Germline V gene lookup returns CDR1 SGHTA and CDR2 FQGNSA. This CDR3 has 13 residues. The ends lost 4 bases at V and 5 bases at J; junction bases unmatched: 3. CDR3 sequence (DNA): TGTGCCAGCAGCTCTCAGGGGGCAACTGAAGCTTTCTTT. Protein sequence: CASSSQGATEAFF.

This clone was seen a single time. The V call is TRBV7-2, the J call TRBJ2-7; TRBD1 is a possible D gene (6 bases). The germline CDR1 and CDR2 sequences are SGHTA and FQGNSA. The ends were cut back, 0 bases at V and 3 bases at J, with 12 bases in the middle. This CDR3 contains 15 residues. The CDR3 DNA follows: TGTGCCAGCAGCTTAGCCACAGGGCTGGTCTACGAGCAGTACTTC. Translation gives CASSLATGLVYEQYF.

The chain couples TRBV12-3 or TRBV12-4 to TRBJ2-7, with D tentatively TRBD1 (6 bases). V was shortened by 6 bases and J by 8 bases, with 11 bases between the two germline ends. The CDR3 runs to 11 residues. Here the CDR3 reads CASRETGKQYF. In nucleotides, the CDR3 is TGTGCCAGCAGGGAGACAGGAAAGCAGTACTTC.

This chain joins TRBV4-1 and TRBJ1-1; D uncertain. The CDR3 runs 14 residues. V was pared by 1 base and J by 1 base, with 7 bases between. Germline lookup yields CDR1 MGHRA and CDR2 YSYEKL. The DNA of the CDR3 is TGCGCCAGCAGCCAAGGTCCAGGGAACACTGAAGCTTTCTTT. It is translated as CASSQGPGNTEAFF.

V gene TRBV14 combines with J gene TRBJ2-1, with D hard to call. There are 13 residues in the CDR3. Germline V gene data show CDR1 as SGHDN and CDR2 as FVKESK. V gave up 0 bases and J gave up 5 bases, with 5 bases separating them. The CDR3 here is CASSQEYNNEQFF. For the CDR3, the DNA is TGTGCCAGCAGCCAAGAGTATAACAATGAGCAGTTCTTC.

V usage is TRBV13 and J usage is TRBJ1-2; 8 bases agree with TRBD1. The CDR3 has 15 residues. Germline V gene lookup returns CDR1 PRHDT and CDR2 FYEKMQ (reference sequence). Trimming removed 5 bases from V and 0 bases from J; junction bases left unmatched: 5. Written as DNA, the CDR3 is TGTGCCAGCAGCCATACAGGGGGTACTAACTATGGCTACACCTTC. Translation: CASSHTGGTNYGYTF.

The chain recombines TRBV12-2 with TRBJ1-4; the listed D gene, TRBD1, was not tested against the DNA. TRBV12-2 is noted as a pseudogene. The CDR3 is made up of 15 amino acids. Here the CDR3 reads CASRLTGELNEKLFF. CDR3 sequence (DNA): TGTGCAAGTCGGCTCACAGGGGAGCTAAATGAAAAACTGTTTTTT.

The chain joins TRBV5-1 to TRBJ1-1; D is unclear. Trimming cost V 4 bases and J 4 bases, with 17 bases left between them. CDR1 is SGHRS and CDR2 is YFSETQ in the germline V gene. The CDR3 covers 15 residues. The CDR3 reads CASSPSPGVPTEAFF. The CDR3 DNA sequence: TGCGCCAGCAGCCCTTCCCCCGGGGTGCCCACTGAAGCTTTCTTT.

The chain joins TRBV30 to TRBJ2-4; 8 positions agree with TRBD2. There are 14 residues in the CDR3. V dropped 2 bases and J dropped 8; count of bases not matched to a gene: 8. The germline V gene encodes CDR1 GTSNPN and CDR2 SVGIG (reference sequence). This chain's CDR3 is CAWSIGRGGDIQYF. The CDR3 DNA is TGTGCCTGGAGTATCGGCCGGGGGGGGGACATTCAGTACTTC.

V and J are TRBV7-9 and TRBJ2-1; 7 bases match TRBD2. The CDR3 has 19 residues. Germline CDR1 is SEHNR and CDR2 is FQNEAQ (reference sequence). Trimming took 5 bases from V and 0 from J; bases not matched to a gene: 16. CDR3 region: CASSPRVISRGNSYNEQFF. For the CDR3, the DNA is TGTGCCAGCAGCCCCCGGGTCATCTCGCGGGGGAACTCCTACAATGAGCAGTTCTTC.

CDR3: CASSLGTGSTDGYTF. The CDR3 coding sequence is TGTGCCAGCAGCTTAGGGACAGGGAGTACGGATGGCTACACCTTC. The rearrangement links TRBV7-9 to TRBJ1-2; TRBD1 matches at 8 bases. Germline-derived CDR1 and CDR2 are SEHNR and FQNEAQ (reference sequence). V trimming: 1 base; J trimming: 6 bases; junction bases outside the gene matches: 7. CDR3 length: 15 residues.

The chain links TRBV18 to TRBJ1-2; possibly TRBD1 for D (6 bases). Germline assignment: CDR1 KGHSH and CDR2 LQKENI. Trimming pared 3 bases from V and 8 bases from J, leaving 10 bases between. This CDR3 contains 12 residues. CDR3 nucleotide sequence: TGTGCCAGCTCACCTACAGGGACGGGCTACACCTTC. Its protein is CASSPTGTGYTF.

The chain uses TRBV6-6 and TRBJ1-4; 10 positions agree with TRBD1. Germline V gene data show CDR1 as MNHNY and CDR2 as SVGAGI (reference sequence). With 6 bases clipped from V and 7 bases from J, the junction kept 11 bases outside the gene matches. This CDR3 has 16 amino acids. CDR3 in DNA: TGTGCCAGCAGACACGGAGGGACAGGGGATGGTGAAAAACTGTTTTTT. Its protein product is CASRHGGTGDGEKLFF.

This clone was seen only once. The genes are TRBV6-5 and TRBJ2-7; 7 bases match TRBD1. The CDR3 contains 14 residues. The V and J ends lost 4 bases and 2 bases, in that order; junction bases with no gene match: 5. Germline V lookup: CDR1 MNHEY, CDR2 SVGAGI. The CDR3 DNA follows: TGTGCCAGCAGTTCGACAGGGCCGGCCTACGAGCAGTACTTC. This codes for CASSSTGPAYEQYF.

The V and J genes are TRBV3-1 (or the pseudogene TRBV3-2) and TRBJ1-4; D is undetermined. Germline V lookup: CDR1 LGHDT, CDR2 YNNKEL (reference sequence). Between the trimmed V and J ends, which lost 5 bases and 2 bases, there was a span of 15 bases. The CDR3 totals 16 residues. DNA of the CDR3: TGTGCCAGCAGCTATAGCTTGGCAGTTACTAATGAAAAACTGTTTTTT. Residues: CASSYSLAVTNEKLFF.

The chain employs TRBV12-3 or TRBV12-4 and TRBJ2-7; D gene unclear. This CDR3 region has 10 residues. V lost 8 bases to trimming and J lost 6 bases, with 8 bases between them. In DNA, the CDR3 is TGTGCCAGCGGCGGTTCCGAGCAGTACTTC. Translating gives CASGGSEQYF.

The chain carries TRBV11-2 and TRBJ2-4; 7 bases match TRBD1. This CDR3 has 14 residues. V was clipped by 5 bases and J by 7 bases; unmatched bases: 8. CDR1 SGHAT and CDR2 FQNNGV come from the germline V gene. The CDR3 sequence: CASSGQGGANIQYF. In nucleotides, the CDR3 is TGTGCCAGCAGCGGACAAGGGGGCGCGAACATTCAGTACTTC.

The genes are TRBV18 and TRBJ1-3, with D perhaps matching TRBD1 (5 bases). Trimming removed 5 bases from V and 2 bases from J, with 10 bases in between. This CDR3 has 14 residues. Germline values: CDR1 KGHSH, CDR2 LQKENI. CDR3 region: CASSTDTAGNTIYF. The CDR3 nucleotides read TGTGCCAGCTCAACGGACACTGCTGGAAACACCATATATTTT.

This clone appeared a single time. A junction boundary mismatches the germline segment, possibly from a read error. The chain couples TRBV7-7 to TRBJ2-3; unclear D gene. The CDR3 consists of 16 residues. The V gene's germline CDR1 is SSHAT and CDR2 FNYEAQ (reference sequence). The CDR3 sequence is CASSLNPGSPSDTQYF. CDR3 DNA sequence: TGTGCTAGCAGCTTGAATCCAGGAAGCCCTTCGGATACGCAGTATTTT.

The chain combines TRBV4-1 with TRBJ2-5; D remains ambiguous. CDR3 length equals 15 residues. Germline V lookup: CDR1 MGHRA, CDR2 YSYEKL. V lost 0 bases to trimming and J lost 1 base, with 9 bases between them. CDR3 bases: TGCGCCAGCAGCCAAGATATGGCACCCCAAGAGACCCAGTACTTC. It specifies CASSQDMAPQETQYF.

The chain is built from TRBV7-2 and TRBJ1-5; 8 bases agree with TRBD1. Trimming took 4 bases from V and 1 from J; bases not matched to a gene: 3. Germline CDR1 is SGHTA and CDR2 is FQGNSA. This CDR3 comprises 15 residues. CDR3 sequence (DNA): TGTGCCAGCAGCTCGGACAGGGTGAGCAATCAGCCCCAGCATTTT. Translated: CASSSDRVSNQPQHF. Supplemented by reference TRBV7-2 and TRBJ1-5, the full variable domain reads GAGVSQSPSNKVTEKGKDVELRCDPISGHTALYWYRQSLGQGLEFLIYFQGNSAPDKSGLPSDRFSAERTGGSVSTLTIQRTQQEDSAVYLCASSSDRVSNQPQHFGDGTRLSIL.

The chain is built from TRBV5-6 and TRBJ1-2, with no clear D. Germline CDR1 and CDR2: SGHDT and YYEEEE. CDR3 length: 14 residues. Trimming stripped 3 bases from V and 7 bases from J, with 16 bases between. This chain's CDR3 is CASSWVRGSGGYTF. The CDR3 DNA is TGTGCCAGCAGCTGGGTTCGGGGTAGTGGTGGCTACACCTTC.